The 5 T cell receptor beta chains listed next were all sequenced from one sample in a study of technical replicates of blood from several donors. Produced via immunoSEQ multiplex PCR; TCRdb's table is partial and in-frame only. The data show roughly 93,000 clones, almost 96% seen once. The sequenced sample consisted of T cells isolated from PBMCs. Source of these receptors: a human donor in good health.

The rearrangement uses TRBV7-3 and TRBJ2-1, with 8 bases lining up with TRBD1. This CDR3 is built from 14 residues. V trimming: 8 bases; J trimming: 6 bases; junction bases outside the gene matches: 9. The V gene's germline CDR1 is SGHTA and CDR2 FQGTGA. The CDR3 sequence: CASGLTGEGNEQFF. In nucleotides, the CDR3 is TGTGCCAGCGGACTGACAGGGGAAGGCAATGAGCAGTTCTTC.

The CDR3 nucleotides are TGTGCCAGCAGCTCTGAGGCAGGGCTCCTGCAAGAGACCCAGTACTTC. Translating it yields CASSSEAGLLQETQYF. V usage is TRBV7-8 and J usage is TRBJ2-5, with D possibly TRBD1 on 5 matching bases. The CDR3 has 16 residues. Trimming took 4 bases from V and 2 from J, leaving 17 bases between them. Germline values: CDR1 SGHVS, CDR2 FQNEAQ.

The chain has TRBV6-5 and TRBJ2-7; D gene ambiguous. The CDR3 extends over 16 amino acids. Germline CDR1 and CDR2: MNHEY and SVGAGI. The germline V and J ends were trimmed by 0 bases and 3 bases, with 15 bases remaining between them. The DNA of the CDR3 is TGTGCCAGCAGTTACTCGATTTCCGGGTTAGTCTACGAGCAGTACTTC. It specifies CASSYSISGLVYEQYF.

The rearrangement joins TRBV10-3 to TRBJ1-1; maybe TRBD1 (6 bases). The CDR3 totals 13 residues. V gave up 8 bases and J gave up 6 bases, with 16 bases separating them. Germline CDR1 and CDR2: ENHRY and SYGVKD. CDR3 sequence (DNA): TGTGCCATCGGGCTACAGGGTTACGCTGAAGCTTTCTTT. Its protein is CAIGLQGYAEAFF.

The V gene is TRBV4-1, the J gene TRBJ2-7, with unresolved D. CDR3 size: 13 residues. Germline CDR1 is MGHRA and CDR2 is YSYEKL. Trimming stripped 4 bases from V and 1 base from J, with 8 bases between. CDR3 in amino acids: CASSRGTSYEQYF. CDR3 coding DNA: TGCGCCAGCAGCCGAGGTACTTCCTACGAGCAGTACTTC.